Presented here are 5 T cell receptor beta chains from one specimen sequenced in a study of regulatory T cells in long-lasting Graves disease (dated by TCRdb to about 2021). The time point label, read with the paper, signifies: newly diagnosed GD, antithyroid drugs for less than 3 months. For both TCR sequencing and RNA sequencing, RNA was extracted from PBMCs in TRIzol. Libraries were built with multiplex PCR. These reads were obtained on an Illumina HiSeq 4000. CDR3 regions were amplified by Arm-PCR with iRepertoire HTBI primers to construct TCR beta libraries. TCRdb redid the processing of the public reads, applying fastp at Q25 and MiXCR, and retained in-frame beta chains. Entries that share a CDR3 protein sequence are merged under the most common genes and DNA. The sample data list 550,000 to 700,000 distinct CDR3 sequences, and about 15% of these were observed just once. The ten largest clones add up to about 12% of the sample.

These same records also appear under a second study, on T cells in Graves' hyperthyroidism and ophthalmopathy.

The material was peripheral blood mononuclear cells (PBMCs), obtained at new diagnosis, from a patient treated with antithyroid drugs. The receptors stem from a man aged 18 to 30 with Graves disease. Donor details come from another sample of the same person, matched by shared clones.

The table lists this clonotype with many counts. The gene calls are TRBV11-2 and TRBJ1-1; a weak D match, TRBD1 (6 bases). V lost 5 bases and J 0 bases, leaving 19 bases between the germline ends. Looked up from germline, CDR1 is SGHAT and CDR2 is FQNNGV. This CDR3 contains 17 residues. The CDR3 bases are TGTGCCAGCAGCGCCTCTGCCGGGACAAGCATGAACACTGAAGCTTTCTTT. This sequence encodes CASSASAGTSMNTEAFF.

This clonotype was seen more than once but under ten times. The rearrangement links TRBV28 to TRBJ2-7; D possibly uses TRBD1 or TRBD2 (5 bases each). V dropped 6 bases and J dropped 4 bases, with 16 bases sitting between them. The CDR3 length is 14 residues. Germline lookup yields CDR1 MDHEN and CDR2 SYDVKM. Here the CDR3 DNA reads TGTGCCAGCAGAACAGGTGGGGGTTTATACGAGCAGTACTTC. As protein: CASRTGGGLYEQYF.

This clonotype came up many times. V gene TRBV5-1 combines with J gene TRBJ1-2; D is unresolved. CDR1 is SGHRS and CDR2 is YFSETQ in the germline V gene. This CDR3 spans 15 amino acids. Between the trimmed V and J ends, which lost 0 bases and 8 bases, there was a span of 17 bases. In nucleotides, the CDR3 is TGCGCCAGCAGCTTGGTAGAGCAGCTGGCTCGAGGCTACACCTTC. It encodes CASSLVEQLARGYTF.

This clonotype was observed a handful of times. The chain is built from TRBV6-1 and TRBJ1-1, with D tentatively TRBD1 (6 bases). The CDR3 has 14 amino acids. CDR1 and CDR2 from the germline V gene are MNHNS and SASEGT. V was shortened by 1 base and J by 3 bases, with 9 bases between the two germline ends. The CDR3 loop is CASSEEQGHTEAFF. CDR3 nucleotide sequence: TGTGCCAGCAGTGAAGAACAGGGTCACACTGAAGCTTTCTTT.

The table lists this clonotype with many counts. The V and J genes are TRBV6-1 and TRBJ1-1, with D possibly matching TRBD1 (5 bases). With 7 bases removed from V and 5 bases from J, the gap between germline ends came to 17 bases. The germline CDR1 and CDR2 sequences are MNHNS and SASEGT. This CDR3 comprises 14 residues. The CDR3 nucleotides are TGTGCCAGCATCCCAGGGTCAACGGGAACTGAAGCTTTCTTT. It yields the protein CASIPGSTGTEAFF.